The source of this T cell receptor beta chain is a study of relationships among human T cell subsets (dated by TCRdb to the early 2010s). As for the study more broadly: Sequencing was performed on eight distinct blood T cell populations: pan T, CD8 cytotoxic, regulatory, Th1, Th2, naive plus transitional, activated and memory cells.

Looking up the germline V gene yields CDR1 MDHEN and CDR2 SYDVKM. V sheds 11 bases and J sheds 3 bases, leaving 8 bases between their ends. There are 10 amino acids in the CDR3, from cysteine to phenylalanine inclusive. Kept here is only the CDR3 DNA, which spans 30 bases and is read in frame from base 1. Miltenyi superparamagnetic beads coated with subset-specific monoclonal antibodies were used to isolate the T cell subsets. Peripheral blood was used as the source from which all T cell populations were isolated. Ficoll separation of whole blood yielded mononuclear cells, and anti-CD14 microbeads were then used to deplete the monocytes. Right after isolation, the cell populations were resuspended in RNAprotect reagent. In general terms, the pan T sample was made up of CD3+ T cells. The library was generated by multiplex PCR. Sequencing took place on a 454 GS FLX. Semiquantitative ARM-PCR was used to amplify the TCR alpha and beta CDR3 regions from mRNA. ARM-PCR used tagged nested gene-specific primers, after which communal superprimers carried out exponential amplification. Before the first-round PCR products went through the second amplification round, exonuclease was used to remove the nested primers. Amplicons were sequenced on the 454 platform, which allows rapid sequencing of millions of DNA fragments without cloning bias. An effective read was defined as a read mappable to both V and J germline segments. Per the authors' processing: IRmap was used to assign reads to germline V, D and J segments, and IRmap relies on pyromap, a Smith-Waterman modification adapted to 454 sequencing errors. D-beta assignments were filtered with cutoffs set at the 99th percentile of alignment scores obtained from simulated random sequences. CDR3 was defined as the amino acids lying between the conserved V-segment Y[YFLI]C motif and the J-segment [FW]GXGT motif. Repertoire diversity was estimated with a compound Poisson process model previously applied to large-scale EST data. A procedure for detecting cross-contamination was applied so that sample contamination could be argued against as the origin of shared CDR3s. TCRdb took the public reads, trimmed them with fastp at Q25, ran MiXCR for clone calling and kept in-frame beta chains. Rows with a matching CDR3 protein are joined into one entry that keeps the most common DNA and genes. For this entry, the V and J calls and clone size follow TCRdb and not the study's own pipeline. The sample table lists about 4,700 distinct CDR3 sequences, about 77% of them with a count of one. The ten largest account for around 30% of the sample.

Comments on this clonotype: Its antigen remains unidentified. Base qualities are missing; no much larger clone stands one base away.

Findings and caveats that apply to the study as a whole: The considerable overlap in CDR3s among Th1, Th2 and regulatory T cells was taken as suggesting that cell fate choices are stochastic. A CD4+CD8+ double-positive population could not be ruled out by the bead-based sorting. More than 50% of CD8+ cytotoxic sequences came from clones with more than 100 reads, while the regulatory and Th2 subsets showed few clones of that size. No statistically significant differences in V, D and J usage, CDR3 length or N-nucleotide additions were observed among the seven subsets. T cell counts went unrecorded for a couple of pan T samples, which were processed alongside pan B cells.

The V gene is TRBV28 and the J gene is TRBJ2-7; the D gene is possibly TRBD2, with 5 bases matching. The sample consisted of total T cells sorted from blood. Explained via the paper, the cell subset or site label denotes: CD3+ T cells in general. This clonotype originated in a middle-aged man in good health. The CDR3 amino acid sequence is: CASGIYEQYF. At the DNA level, the sequence is TGTGCCTCGGGGATCTACGAGCAGTACTTC. Full variable domain (CDR3 extended with the reference TRBV28 and TRBJ2-7 proteins): DVKVTQSSRYLVKRTGEKVFLECVQDMDHENMFWYRQDPGLGLRLIYFSYDVKMKEKGDIPEGYSVSREKKERFSLILESASTNQTSMYLCASGIYEQYFGPGTRLTVT.